This TCR beta chain was sequenced for a study of blood T cells in healthy people across ages. CDR1 is MDHEN and CDR2 is SYDVKM in the germline V gene. The length of the CDR3 is 11 residues. V lost 8 bases and J 4 bases, leaving 8 bases between the germline ends. Alongside a J-beta primer mix, a sample-barcoded 5' primer served in a second PCR lasting 7 to 11 cycles. TCRdb processed the 5' RACE reads anew with MiXCR; each CDR3 protein has one entry. The table includes around 1,000,000 distinct CDR3 sequences, 20% to 25% detected once. This same sample was also part of a study on T cells of mothers and their children. That study adds: About six children, together with their three healthy Caucasian mothers, made up the donors. Sequencing returned over 8 million TCR beta CDR3 reads per mother and some 3 million per child. Biologically related mothers and children overlapped slightly more than unrelated pairs, a non-significant difference.

This chain uses TRBV28 with TRBJ1-2; possible D gene TRBD1, 5 bases. The sequencing input was blood. The clonotype was recovered from a girl aged 2-10 years in good health. The CDR3 DNA sequence: TGTGCCAGCGGCAGGGTCTATGGCTACACCTTC. Protein: CASGRVYGYTF.